The 12 T cell receptor beta chains given below trace back to one sample, sequenced in a study of breast tumors, draining lymph nodes, adjacent tissues. Breast cancer patients provided tissue from their axillary draining lymph nodes. TCRdb processed the multiplex PCR reads anew with MiXCR; each CDR3 protein has one entry. There are some 130,000 distinct CDR3 sequences in the sample; over 20% occur only once, and about 2% lies in the top ten. The sequenced sample was axillary lymph node tissue. The receptors derive from a female donor with breast cancer. Some clones in this sample may be carry-over from other donors' samples.

Ten or more counts support this clonotype. This chain connects TRBV27 to TRBJ2-7; possibly TRBD1 or TRBD2 for D (5 bases each). The CDR3 sequence is 15 residues long. V shed 1 base and J shed 2 bases, with 12 bases lying between them. Germline V gene sequence: CDR1 MNHEY, CDR2 SMNVEV (reference sequence). CDR3 coding DNA: TGTGCCAGCAGTTTATTGAGGGGCGGAACCTACGAGCAGTACTTC. Translation: CASSLLRGGTYEQYF.

This clonotype was seen repeatedly, ten times or more. This rearrangement joins TRBV5-6 to TRBJ2-7, with D possibly TRBD1 on 7 matching bases. The germline V and J ends were trimmed by 0 bases and 0 bases, with 13 bases remaining between them. The CDR3 has 16 residues. In germline, CDR1 is SGHDT, CDR2 YYEEEE. CDR3 region: CASSLGGTASSYEQYF. CDR3 in DNA: TGTGCCAGCAGCTTGGGCGGGACAGCCAGCTCCTACGAGCAGTACTTC.

This clonotype has just a few counts. The V gene is TRBV28, the J gene TRBJ2-1; 8 nucleotides match TRBD2. The V gene end was trimmed by 7 bases and the J gene end by 3 bases; junction bases not matched to a gene: 8. The CDR3 extends over 15 amino acids. From germline, CDR1 is MDHEN and CDR2 SYDVKM. CDR3 nucleotide sequence: TGTGCCAGCAAGCCGAGCGGGGGAAACTACAATGAGCAGTTCTTC. This codes for CASKPSGGNYNEQFF.

This clonotype occurred many times. The V call is TRBV20-1, the J call TRBJ2-7, with D unresolved. The ends were cut back, 6 bases at V and 3 bases at J, with 9 bases in the middle. The CDR3 is made up of 11 amino acids. Germline lookup yields CDR1 DFQATT and CDR2 SNEGSKA (reference sequence). CDR3 protein: CSARSSYEQYF. The CDR3 DNA sequence: TGCAGTGCCCGTTCTAGCTACGAGCAGTACTTC.

This clonotype was seen only a few times. This CDR3 reads CATRSSGSPQETQYF. CDR3 nucleotide sequence: TGTGCCACCCGATCCAGCGGGAGCCCCCAAGAGACCCAGTACTTC. This chain connects TRBV6-2 or TRBV6-3 to TRBJ2-5, with 8 bases aligning to TRBD2. CDR1 and CDR2 (germline): MNHEY, SVGEGT. V was pared by 10 bases and J by 1 base, with 11 bases of the junction left unmatched. The CDR3 is 15 amino acids.

About this clonotype: Being one base from a much bigger clone, this may be a read error. The rearrangement links TRBV4-1 to TRBJ2-1; the match to TRBD1 covers 10 bases. CDR3 length: 15 amino acids. CDR1 and CDR2 (germline): MGHRA, YSYEKL. The CDR3 nucleotides read TGCGCCAGCAGCCTCCCGGGACAGGGGAGAGATGATCAGTTCTTC. Its protein product is CASSLPGQGRDDQFF.

At least ten counts were recorded for this clonotype. The chain combines TRBV20-1 with TRBJ2-5; 10 bases line up with TRBD1. Germline values: CDR1 DFQATT, CDR2 SNEGSKA (reference sequence). CDR3 length: 14 residues. The V gene end was trimmed by 3 bases and the J gene end by 3 bases; junction bases not matched to a gene: 4. In nucleotides, the CDR3 is TGCAGTGCTAGGAGGGACAGGGGTAAAGAGACCCAGTACTTC. Its translation: CSARRDRGKETQYF.

Remarks on this clonotype: A much larger clone lies a single base off, so this may be a read error. V usage is TRBV28 and J usage is TRBJ2-7; tentative D call: TRBD1 (6 bases). Germline CDR1 reads MDHEN; CDR2 reads SYDVKM. This CDR3 is built from 14 residues. The V end was cut by 4 bases, the J end by 7 bases, with 17 bases between. The CDR3 nucleotides read TGTGCCAGCAGTTCCCTCAGGGGTGTGTGGGAGCAGTACTTC. As protein: CASSSLRGVWEQYF.

This clonotype appeared once. A much larger clone is a single base away; this may be a read error. CDR3 sequence: CASSQAAGFYHNEQFF. The CDR3 DNA reads TGTGCCAGCAGCCAAGCGGCAGGGTTTTACCACAATGAGCAGTTCTTC. This chain links TRBV14 with TRBJ2-1; TRBD1 might be the D (5 bases). This CDR3 region has 16 residues. The germline CDR1 and CDR2 sequences are SGHDN and FVKESK. V lost 1 base to trimming and J lost 5 bases, with 15 bases between them.

This clonotype was detected ten times or more. The rearrangement uses TRBV7-3 and TRBJ1-6; D is perhaps TRBD1 (6 bases). The V end lost 5 bases, the J end lost 8 bases, and 16 bases lay between the germline ends. The CDR3 contains 15 residues. CDR1 is SGHTA, CDR2 FQGTGA, per germline. CDR3 bases: TGTGCCAGCAGCCCTGGGGGGCCTACCGATTCACCCCTCCACTTT. It is translated as CASSPGGPTDSPLHF.

As to this clonotype: This sequence may be a read error, since a much larger clone differs from it by one base. In this CDR3 the conserved last residue, phenylalanine or tryptophan, is missing, so a read error is likely. The V and J genes are TRBV15 and TRBJ2-3; D is uncertain. The CDR3 runs 13 residues. Trimming left V 2 bases short and J 2 bases short, with 5 bases between. CDR1 is LNHNV and CDR2 is YYDKDF in the germline V gene (reference sequence). CDR3 sequence: CATSRSYTDTQYL. In DNA form, the CDR3 reads TGTGCCACCAGCAGATCTTACACAGATACGCAGTATCTT.

The CDR3 spells CASSFDRGGIGELFF. The CDR3 nucleotides are TGTGCCAGCAGTTTCGACAGGGGAGGGATCGGGGAGCTGTTTTTT. This chain joins TRBV28 and TRBJ2-2, with D perhaps matching TRBD1 (8 bases). From germline, CDR1 is MDHEN and CDR2 SYDVKM. The CDR3 has 15 amino acids. V was cut by 3 bases and J by 7 bases, with 15 bases left in between.